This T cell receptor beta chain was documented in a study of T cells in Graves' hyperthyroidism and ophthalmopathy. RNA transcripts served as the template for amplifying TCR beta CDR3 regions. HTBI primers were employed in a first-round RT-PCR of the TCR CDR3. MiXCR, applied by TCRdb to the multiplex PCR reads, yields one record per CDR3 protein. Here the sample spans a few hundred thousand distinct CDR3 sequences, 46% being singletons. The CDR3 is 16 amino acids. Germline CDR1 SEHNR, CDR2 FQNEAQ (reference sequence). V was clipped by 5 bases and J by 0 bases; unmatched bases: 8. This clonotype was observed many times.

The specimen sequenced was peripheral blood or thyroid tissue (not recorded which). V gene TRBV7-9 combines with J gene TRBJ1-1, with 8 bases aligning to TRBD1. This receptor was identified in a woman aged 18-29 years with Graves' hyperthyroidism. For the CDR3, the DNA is TGTGCCAGCAGCCGATTCGCGGGACAGGTGAACACTGAAGCTTTCTTT. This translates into CASSRFAGQVNTEAFF. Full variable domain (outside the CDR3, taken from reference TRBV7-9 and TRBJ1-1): DTGVSQNPRHKITKRGQNVTFRCDPISEHNRLYWYRQTLGQGPEFLTYFQNEAQLEKSRLLSDRFSAERPKGSFSTLEIQRTEQGDSAMYLCASSRFAGQVNTEAFFGQGTRLTVV.